A single sample gave rise to the 20 T cell receptor beta chains below, sequenced in a study of cytomegalovirus exposure and HLA in healthy donors. This PCR relied on a set of 60 Vbeta primers and 13 Jbeta primers. Assay used: immunoSEQ multiplex PCR; TCRdb lists only in-frame clones, some missing. The table records about 180,000 clones, roughly 80% of them present only once. Sequenced: PBMCs. All receptors derive from a woman aged 45 to 65 in good health and CMV-seropositive.

This clone was recorded a few times. The V gene is TRBV18, the J gene TRBJ2-5; D is ambiguous. This CDR3 has 14 residues. V was cut by 3 bases and J by 3 bases, with 11 bases left in between. CDR1 KGHSH and CDR2 LQKENI come from the germline V gene. The CDR3, as DNA: TGTGCCAGCTCACCGACCCGGGTTGAAGAGACCCAGTACTTC. Translating gives CASSPTRVEETQYF. The full variable domain, with the rest looked up from reference TRBV18 and TRBJ2-5, is NAGVMQNPRHLVRRRGQEARLRCSPMKGHSHVYWYRQLPEEGLKFMVYLQKENIIDESGMPKERFSAEFPKEGPSILRIQQVVRGDSAAYFCASSPTRVEETQYFGPGTRLLVL.

The sample holds one count of this clone. CDR3 nucleotide sequence: TGCGCCAGCAGCTCCGGGATCCAGGGAAACACCATATATTTT. Protein: CASSSGIQGNTIYF. V and J are TRBV5-1 and TRBJ1-3; D call uncertain. The CDR3 consists of 14 residues. Germline CDR1 SGHRS, CDR2 YFSETQ. V was shortened by 3 bases and J by 4 bases, with 11 bases between the two germline ends.

The V call is TRBV19, the J call TRBJ2-2; tentative D call: TRBD1 (5 bases). The V gene lost 6 bases and the J gene lost 2 bases, with 16 bases spanning the gap. The CDR3 spans 16 residues. Germline V gene sequence: CDR1 LNHDA, CDR2 SQIVND (reference sequence). The CDR3 loop reads CASRVRAGFNTGELFF. CDR3 coding DNA: TGTGCCAGTAGGGTCCGGGCAGGGTTTAACACCGGGGAGCTGTTTTTT.

In DNA form, the CDR3 reads TGTGCCAGCAGTGAACAGGGTCAGCCCCAGCATTTT. Amino acids: CASSEQGQPQHF. This chain links TRBV6-5 with TRBJ1-5; tentative D call: TRBD1 (6 bases). The V end lost 5 bases, the J end lost 6 bases, and 8 bases lay between the germline ends. This CDR3 spans 12 amino acids. The germline V gene has CDR1 MNHEY and CDR2 SVGAGI.

The chain carries TRBV7-6 and TRBJ1-6, with a tentative D call TRBD1 (5 bases). Germline CDR1 is SGHVS and CDR2 is FNYEAQ. This CDR3 region has 16 residues. V shed 4 bases and J shed 0 bases, with 10 bases lying between them. CDR3 sequence: CASSSGLSSYNSPLHF. CDR3 bases: TGTGCCAGCAGCTCGGGACTGAGCTCCTATAATTCACCCCTCCACTTT. The complete variable domain, with remaining parts taken from reference TRBV7-6 and TRBJ1-6, reads GAGVSQSPRYKVTKRGQDVALRCDPISGHVSLYWYRQALGQGPEFLTYFNYEAQQDKSGLPNDRFSAERPEGSISTLTIQRTEQRDSAMYRCASSSGLSSYNSPLHFGNGTRLTVT.

A single count supports this clone. The chain joins TRBV2 to TRBJ1-5, with 10 bases that match TRBD1. From germline, CDR1 is SNHLY and CDR2 FYNNEI. V dropped 8 bases and J dropped 9; count of bases not matched to a gene: 10. CDR3 length: 14 amino acids. The CDR3 protein is CASVSDRGYWPQHF. DNA of the CDR3: TGTGCCAGCGTCTCGGACAGGGGGTATTGGCCCCAGCATTTT.

V is TRBV9 and J is TRBJ1-3, with D unclear. Trimming took off 0 bases at V and 0 bases at J, with 10 bases between the two ends. CDR1 is SGDLS and CDR2 is YYNGEE in the germline V gene. This CDR3 has 16 residues. CDR3 nucleotides: TGTGCCAGCAGCGTAGCTCTAGTGGGCTCTGGAAACACCATATATTTT. Translation: CASSVALVGSGNTIYF.

The J gene is TRBJ1-1, the V gene TRBV28, with 7 bases lining up with TRBD1. CDR3 size: 14 residues. Per germline, CDR1 MDHEN and CDR2 SYDVKM. V was pared by 5 bases and J by 1 base, with 4 bases of the junction left unmatched. The CDR3: CASSPRTGNTEAFF. In DNA form, the CDR3 reads TGTGCCAGCAGTCCGCGGACAGGGAACACTGAAGCTTTCTTT. Together with reference TRBV28 and TRBJ1-1, the CDR3 gives the full variable domain: DVKVTQSSRYLVKRTGEKVFLECVQDMDHENMFWYRQDPGLGLRLIYFSYDVKMKEKGDIPEGYSVSREKKERFSLILESASTNQTSMYLCASSPRTGNTEAFFGQGTRLTVV.

For the CDR3, the DNA is TGTGCCACCAGCAGGTACAGGGATGAGCAGTTCTTC. Its protein is CATSRYRDEQFF. The genes are TRBV15 and TRBJ2-1, with a weak D call TRBD1 (6 bases). Trimming pared 3 bases from V and 8 bases from J, leaving 8 bases between. The length of the CDR3 is 12 residues. CDR1 is LNHNV, CDR2 YYDKDF, per germline (reference sequence).

This clone was seen a handful of times. V and J are TRBV2 and TRBJ2-7, with TRBD1 matching over 10 bases. Germline CDR1 SNHLY, CDR2 FYNNEI. J was trimmed by 3 bases and V by 6 bases; bases with no gene match: 8. This CDR3 comprises 15 residues. CDR3: CASRMGTGELYEQYF. CDR3 nucleotides: TGTGCCAGCAGGATGGGGACAGGGGAGCTCTACGAGCAGTACTTC.

This clone turned up a few times. The chain combines TRBV12-5 with TRBJ2-5; 9 nucleotides line up with TRBD1. Germline loops: CDR1 LGHNT, CDR2 FRNRAP. This CDR3 has 14 residues. With 6 bases clipped from V and 1 base from J, the junction kept 3 bases outside the gene matches. Written as DNA, the CDR3 is TGTGCTAGTGGCGGGACAGGGACCCAAGAGACCCAGTACTTC. Encoded protein: CASGGTGTQETQYF.

A single count supports this clone. The V gene is TRBV2, the J gene TRBJ2-7, with D perhaps matching TRBD2 (6 bases). The germline CDR1 and CDR2 sequences are SNHLY and FYNNEI. The length of the CDR3 is 13 residues. Trimming took 7 bases from V and 4 from J, leaving 14 bases between them. The CDR3 DNA follows: TGTGCCAGCACACATGCGGAGGGTTACGAGCAGTACTTC. Translated, it gives CASTHAEGYEQYF.

J is TRBJ1-1 and V is TRBV6-5, with D possibly being TRBD1 (6 bases). Germline V gene sequence: CDR1 MNHEY, CDR2 SVGAGI. The CDR3 runs to 16 residues. V gave up 4 bases and J gave up 3 bases, with 18 bases separating them. The chain's CDR3 is CASSSRIRAGDTEAFF. Here the CDR3 DNA reads TGTGCCAGCAGTTCCAGAATAAGGGCAGGGGACACTGAAGCTTTCTTT.

The J gene is TRBJ2-2, the V gene TRBV10-3; D is perhaps TRBD2 (6 bases). Germline values: CDR1 ENHRY, CDR2 SYGVKD. The CDR3 sequence is 16 residues long. The ends were cut back, 3 bases at V and 0 bases at J, with 11 bases in the middle. The CDR3 protein is CAISEPGLTNTGELFF. CDR3 DNA: TGTGCCATCAGTGAACCGGGACTCACGAACACCGGGGAGCTGTTTTTT.

The rearrangement joins TRBV4-1 to TRBJ1-2, with 8 bases matching TRBD1. The CDR3 has 18 residues. Per germline, CDR1 MGHRA and CDR2 YSYEKL. J was trimmed by 4 bases and V by 0 bases; bases with no gene match: 13. This CDR3 reads CASSQEGQGRWGSYGYTF. The CDR3 DNA follows: TGCGCCAGCAGCCAAGAAGGACAGGGAAGGTGGGGAAGCTATGGCTACACCTTC.

The chain combines TRBV18 with TRBJ2-3, with D possibly matching TRBD2 (5 bases). Per germline, CDR1 KGHSH and CDR2 LQKENI. The CDR3 totals 14 residues. Trimming left V 2 bases short and J 4 bases short, with 10 bases between. The CDR3 bases are TGTGCCAGCTCACCAACGGGCGGGTCAGATACGCAGTATTTT. Translated, it gives CASSPTGGSDTQYF.

This chain links TRBV11-2 with TRBJ2-5, with 12 bases fitting TRBD2. This CDR3 spans 16 amino acids. Germline trimming cut 3 bases from V and 6 bases from J; bases unmatched to any gene: 8. CDR1 SGHAT and CDR2 FQNNGV come from the germline V gene. The CDR3, as DNA: TGTGCCAGCAGCTTCTCCCTAGCGGGGGGGCCAAAGACCCAGTACTTC. Protein: CASSFSLAGGPKTQYF.

The gene calls are TRBV6-1 and TRBJ2-1, with 7 bases fitting TRBD1. Trimming cost V 3 bases and J 5 bases; bases outside gene matches: 7. This CDR3 has 15 residues. Germline loops: CDR1 MNHNS, CDR2 SASEGT. The CDR3 spells CASSDPGQAHNEQFF. The CDR3 nucleotides are TGTGCCAGCAGTGACCCCGGACAGGCTCACAATGAGCAGTTCTTC.

The gene calls are TRBV27 and TRBJ2-3; no clear D. Germline V CDR1 and CDR2: MNHEY, SMNVEV (reference sequence). With 0 bases removed from V and 1 base from J, the gap between germline ends came to 11 bases. The CDR3 is 16 amino acids. For the CDR3, the DNA is TGTGCCAGCAGTTTATCGTGGCCCCAGGGCACAGATACGCAGTATTTT. The encoded protein is CASSLSWPQGTDTQYF.

V and J are TRBV11-2 and TRBJ2-5, with a weak D call TRBD1 (6 bases). The closer fit of TRBJ2-7 to the DNA end suggests the J call may be wrong. Germline CDR1 and CDR2: SGHAT and FQNNGV. The CDR3 spans 15 residues. CDR3 DNA sequence: TGTGCCAGCAGCGTTTATGGGGGCGCTGGATACGAGCAGTACTTC. Residues: CASSVYGGAGYEQYF.